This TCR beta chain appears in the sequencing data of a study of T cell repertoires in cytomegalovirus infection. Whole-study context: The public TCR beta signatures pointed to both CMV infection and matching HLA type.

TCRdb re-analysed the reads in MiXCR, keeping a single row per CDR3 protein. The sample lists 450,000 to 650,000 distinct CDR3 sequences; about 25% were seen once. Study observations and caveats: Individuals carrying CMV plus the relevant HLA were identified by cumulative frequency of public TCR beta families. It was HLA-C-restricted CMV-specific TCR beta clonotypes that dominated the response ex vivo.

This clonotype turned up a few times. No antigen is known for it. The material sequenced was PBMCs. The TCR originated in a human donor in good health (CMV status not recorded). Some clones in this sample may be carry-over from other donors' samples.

The CDR3 loop is CASSAQPGQVANEQFF. The CDR3 nucleotides are TGTGCCAGTAGTGCGCAGCCGGGACAGGTAGCCAATGAGCAGTTCTTC. V is TRBV19 and J is TRBJ2-1, with TRBD1 matching 8 bases. The junction had 12 bases not matched to a gene; V was cut back by 5 bases and J by 6 bases. The CDR3 is 16 amino acids. CDR1 and CDR2 from the germline V gene are LNHDA and SQIVND (reference sequence).